Below are 21 T cell receptor beta chains sequenced from a single sample in a study of T cell clonality in common variable immunodeficiency. Clones were sequenced by immunoSEQ multiplex PCR, and TCRdb holds only the in-frame ones, with some missing. The sample is made up of tens of thousands of clones, none counted only once. The specimen was peripheral blood mononuclear cells. The receptors were sampled from a person aged 18-70 years in good health.

A word on this clone: The read ends 3 residues shy of where the CDR3 ends; the end is completed using the germline J gene. V gene TRBV10-2 combines with J gene TRBJ2-5; D ambiguous. Per the germline V gene, CDR1 is WSHSY and CDR2 is SAAADI. V dropped 4 bases and J dropped 3 bases, with 3 bases sitting between them. The CDR3 is 11 residues long. The DNA read from the CDR3 is TGCGCCAGCAGTGTCGAAGAGACC. Translating gives CASSVEET. Given in full, the CDR3 is CASSVEETQYF.

Details on this clone: The read terminates 3 residues ahead of where the CDR3 ends, so the germline J gene completes it. The chain carries TRBV6-1 and TRBJ1-5; D not resolved. The CDR3 has 17 residues. The V gene lost 2 bases and the J gene lost 0 bases, with 14 bases spanning the gap. Germline V CDR1 and CDR2: MNHNS, SASEGT. The CDR3 region is CASSEIWPDGSNQPQHF. CDR3 DNA (partial): TGTGCCAGCAGTGAAATCTGGCCCGATGGTAGCAATCAGCCC.

In this sample, this clone turned up many times. The read falls 3 residues short of the CDR3 end, and the missing part is taken from the germline J gene. V gene TRBV7-3 combines with J gene TRBJ2-5; D is possibly TRBD2 (5 bases). The CDR3 has 15 residues. The V gene lost 3 bases and the J gene lost 4 bases, with 15 bases spanning the gap. Germline V gene sequence: CDR1 SGHTA, CDR2 FQGTGA. The CDR3 sequence is CASSLLGGSSETQYF. CDR3 DNA, as far as it was read: TGTGCCAGCAGCTTGCTAGGAGGATCCTCAGAGACC.

This clone was seen at least ten times. The read ends 3 residues shy of where the CDR3 ends; the end is completed using the germline J gene. The chain employs TRBV2 and TRBJ1-4, with a possible D match to TRBD1 (5 bases). The CDR3 runs to 12 residues. Between the trimmed V and J ends, which lost 7 bases and 5 bases, there was a span of 8 bases. CDR1 and CDR2 (germline): SNHLY, FYNNEI. This chain's CDR3 is CASKKGNEKLFF. Incomplete CDR3 DNA: TGTGCCAGCAAGAAGGGGAATGAAAAA. The full variable domain, with the rest looked up from reference TRBV2 and TRBJ1-4, is EPEVTQTPSHQVTQMGQEVILRCVPISNHLYFYWYRQILGQKVEFLVSFYNNEISEKSEIFDDQFSVERPDGSNFTLKIRSTKLEDSAMYFCASKKGNEKLFFGSGTQLSVL.

This clone was counted many times. The read comes to an end 3 residues before the CDR3 does, leaving the germline J gene to fill in the end. The chain uses TRBV6-1 and TRBJ2-1; a possible D gene is TRBD2 (5 bases). The V and J ends lost 3 bases and 6 bases respectively, with 12 bases between them. The CDR3 runs 14 residues. Germline CDR1 reads MNHNS; CDR2 reads SASEGT. The CDR3 here is CASSEVGVGNEQFF. The DNA read from the CDR3 is TGTGCCAGCAGTGAGGTCGGGGTCGGCAATGAG.

There are many counts of this clone. With the read ending 3 residues before the CDR3 end, the germline J gene is used to fill in that end. The V call is TRBV18, the J call TRBJ1-1; D is undetermined. V gave up 4 bases and J gave up 5 bases, with 11 bases separating them. This CDR3 is built from 13 residues. In germline, CDR1 is KGHSH, CDR2 LQKENI. The CDR3 is CASSRAPQTEAFF. CDR3 DNA, as far as it was read: TGTGCCAGCTCACGCGCGCCTCAAACTGAA.

In the case of this clone: The CDR3 is cut off 3 residues early in the read; its end comes from the germline J gene. J is TRBJ2-7 and V is TRBV5-1; D ambiguous. The V gene's germline CDR1 is SGHRS and CDR2 YFSETQ. Trimming cost V 0 bases and J 3 bases, with 7 bases left between them. The CDR3 sequence is 13 residues long. Partial CDR3 DNA: TGCGCCAGCAGCTTGGCCGGTAACTACGAG. Translating it yields CASSLAGNYE. The whole CDR3 reads CASSLAGNYEQYF.

This clone was recorded at least ten times. Partial CDR3 DNA: TGTGCCAGCAGCTCCGAAAGGGGGCGTCTACACGAG. This translates into CASSSERGRLHE. The entire CDR3 is CASSSERGRLHEQYF. V gene TRBV11-2 combines with J gene TRBJ2-7; the match to TRBD1 covers 7 bases. The sequence runs out 3 residues before the end of the CDR3; the remainder is reconstructed from the germline J gene. V was pared by 4 bases and J by 5 bases, with 11 bases of the junction left unmatched. This CDR3 is 15 amino acids long. Germline V gives CDR1 SGHAT, CDR2 FQNNGV.

This clone was seen repeatedly, ten times or more. Read data end 3 residues before the CDR3 end; the end is taken from the germline J gene. The V and J genes are TRBV19 and TRBJ2-1; 12 positions match TRBD2. J lost 2 bases, V lost 5 bases, and 4 bases had no gene match. The length of the CDR3 is 16 residues. Germline assignment: CDR1 LNHDA and CDR2 SQIVND (reference sequence). This CDR3 reads CASSATSGSTYNEQFF. The covered CDR3 bases are TGTGCCAGTAGTGCGACTAGCGGGAGCACCTACAATGAG.

This clone was seen only a few times. The read stops 3 residues short of the end of the CDR3; the missing end is completed from the germline J gene. This sequence joins TRBV11-3 and TRBJ2-7; TRBD1 aligns across 11 bases. Looked up from germline, CDR1 is SGHNT and CDR2 is YENEEA. The length of the CDR3 is 15 residues. Losses at the gene ends were 3 bases for V and 4 bases for J; bases not matched to a gene: 5. The sequenced CDR3 bases are TGTGCCAGCAGCTTCGGGACAGGGGGTTCTTACGAG. Its protein product is CASSFGTGGSYE. The CDR3, in full, reads CASSFGTGGSYEQYF.

This clone was observed many times. The DNA ends 3 residues before the CDR3 does, and the rest of the CDR3 is filled in from the germline J gene. The chain recombines TRBV5-1 with TRBJ2-1; D might be TRBD2 (6 bases). The V end was cut by 4 bases, the J end by 8 bases, with 10 bases between. Germline V gene lookup returns CDR1 SGHRS and CDR2 YFSETQ. There are 12 residues in the CDR3. The CDR3 here is CASSGGGDEQFF. CDR3 DNA (partial): TGCGCCAGCAGCGGTGGCGGGGATGAG.

This clone was detected ten times or more. The read terminates 3 residues ahead of where the CDR3 ends, so the germline J gene completes it. The V and J genes are TRBV5-1 and TRBJ2-6, with D perhaps matching TRBD1 (6 bases). CDR1 and CDR2 from the germline V gene are SGHRS and YFSETQ. V lost 4 bases to trimming and J lost 6 bases, with 17 bases between them. This CDR3 has 16 amino acids. The CDR3 is CASSPGAGDLANVLTF. CDR3 bases read: TGCGCCAGCAGCCCGGGTGCAGGGGATTTGGCCAACGTC.

This clone was recorded at least ten times. The CDR3 end lies 3 residues beyond the end of the read and is filled in from the germline J gene. The chain carries TRBV5-1 and TRBJ1-2, with 7 bases identical to TRBD1. The junction had 8 bases not matched to a gene; V was cut back by 5 bases and J by 4 bases. The V gene's germline CDR1 is SGHRS and CDR2 YFSETQ. The CDR3 consists of 14 residues. CDR3: CASRGGLSGYGYTF. The part of the CDR3 DNA that was read is TGCGCCAGCAGAGGGGGCCTCTCAGGCTATGGC.

This clone was found many times. The read ends 3 residues shy of where the CDR3 ends; the end is completed using the germline J gene. The chain employs TRBV29-1 and TRBJ2-2; tentatively, D is TRBD1 (5 bases). The CDR3 length is 17 residues. Trimming removed 4 bases at V and 4 bases at J, with 22 bases between. CDR1 is SQVTM and CDR2 is ANQGSEA in the germline V gene. This chain's CDR3 is CSVVTQTGLQGTGELFF. The part of the CDR3 DNA that was read is TGCAGCGTTGTGACTCAAACCGGCCTGCAGGGCACCGGGGAG.

Of note for this clone: Sequencing ends 3 residues short of the CDR3 end; the germline J gene provides the rest. The chain couples TRBV13 to TRBJ2-3, with TRBD2 as a possible D gene (7 bases). CDR3 size: 14 residues. Germline V CDR1 and CDR2: PRHDT, FYEKMQ (reference sequence). CDR3 sequence reads: CASSRGGGRDTQYF. Partial CDR3 DNA: TGTGCCAGCAGCCGAGGCGGGGGCCGGGACACG.

This clone was picked up many times. The CDR3 end lies 3 residues beyond the end of the read and is filled in from the germline J gene. This chain joins TRBV5-1 and TRBJ2-5; 7 nucleotides match TRBD1. Germline CDR1 reads SGHRS; CDR2 reads YFSETQ. The V segment lost 4 bases and the J segment 1 base; nucleotides outside the gene matches: 4. The CDR3 is made up of 14 amino acids. This CDR3 reads CASSTRTGQETQYF. Incomplete CDR3 DNA: TGCGCCAGCAGCACCCGGACAGGCCAAGAGACC.

This clone was recorded many times. The read falls 3 residues short of the CDR3 end, and the missing part is taken from the germline J gene. V usage is TRBV30 and J usage is TRBJ1-5, with 9 bases identical to TRBD1. Germline V gene sequence: CDR1 GTSNPN, CDR2 SVGIG (reference sequence). The CDR3 is 12 amino acids. Unmatched junction bases numbered 0, after V lost 5 bases and J lost 4 bases. The sequenced CDR3 bases are TGTGCCTGGGGACAGGGGAATCAGCCC. Translation gives CAWGQGNQP. The whole CDR3 reads CAWGQGNQPQHF.

This clone was detected ten times or more. Read sequence stops 3 residues before the CDR3 end, and the germline J gene provides the missing end. The V gene is TRBV30, the J gene TRBJ2-5, with 7 bases lining up with TRBD2. Germline loops: CDR1 GTSNPN, CDR2 SVGIG (reference sequence). V gave up 2 bases and J gave up 5 bases; unmatched junction bases: 5. The CDR3 contains 13 residues. Incomplete CDR3 DNA: TGTGCCTGGAGTAACGCGGGAGTGGAGACC. It specifies CAWSNAGVET. The full CDR3 is CAWSNAGVETQYF.

There are many counts of this clone. The CDR3 end is not reached by the read, which stops 3 residues before it; the germline J gene fills it in. This sequence joins TRBV2 and TRBJ1-4; 9 bases line up with TRBD1. Germline CDR1 reads SNHLY; CDR2 reads FYNNEI. Germline trimming cut 11 bases from V and 8 bases from J; bases unmatched to any gene: 6. This CDR3 comprises 12 residues. The sequenced CDR3 bases are TGTGCCGGGGGACAGGGACGGGAAAAA. Its translation is CAGGQGREK. The full CDR3 reads CAGGQGREKLFF.

There are many counts of this clone. The CDR3 end lies 3 residues beyond the end of the read and is filled in from the germline J gene. The chain employs TRBV7-9 and TRBJ2-1, with D uncertain. The germline CDR1 and CDR2 sequences are SEHNR and FQNEAQ (reference sequence). This CDR3 is built from 12 residues. Between the trimmed V and J ends, which lost 5 bases and 7 bases, there was a span of 9 bases. The CDR3 sequence: CASSRDSNEQFF. CDR3 bases read: TGTGCCAGCAGCCGCGACTCAAATGAG.

At least ten counts were recorded for this clone. Germline and junction disagree at one end, which may indicate a read error. The read terminates 3 residues ahead of where the CDR3 ends, so the germline J gene completes it. Other DNA variants within this sample encode the same CDR3. This rearrangement joins TRBV6-1 to TRBJ1-4; 8 bases agree with TRBD1. CDR1 is MNHNS and CDR2 is SASEGT in the germline V gene. The CDR3 loop spans 15 amino acids. CDR3 DNA, as far as it was read: TGTGCTAGCAGTGGCAAGGACAGGGTAAGGGAAAAA. Protein product: CASSGKDRVREK. The whole CDR3 region reads CASSGKDRVREKLFF.